The 14 T cell receptor beta chains reported below all come from one sample, sequenced in a study of shared clonotypes between healthy human individuals. TCRdb keeps only in-frame clones here, not all; method: immunoSEQ multiplex PCR. The sample lists approximately 600,000 clones; 90% to 95% were seen once. Naive CD8 cells lacked CD45RO and underwent positive selection for CCR7, leaving out terminally differentiated effector memory CD45RA+ cells. Sequenced material: naive CD8+ T cells sorted from blood. Receptors originate from a young woman in good health.

The V and J genes are TRBV30 and TRBJ1-1; the match to TRBD1 covers 7 bases. CDR1 is GTSNPN and CDR2 is SVGIG in the germline V gene (reference sequence). V lost 5 bases and J lost 5; bases outside the gene matches: 5. The CDR3 contains 12 residues. DNA for the CDR3: TGTGCCTGGGGGGACAGTGCGACTGAAGCTTTCTTT. This sequence encodes CAWGDSATEAFF.

A note on this clone: The identical CDR3 is also encoded by other nucleotide sequences in the sample. In nucleotides, the CDR3 is TGTGCCAGCAGCCCAACAGGGAGCAATCAGCCCCAGCATTTT. It is translated as CASSPTGSNQPQHF. This chain links TRBV19 with TRBJ1-5, with D perhaps matching TRBD1 (6 bases). With 9 bases removed from V and 1 base from J, the gap between germline ends came to 13 bases. This CDR3 contains 14 residues. Germline V gene lookup returns CDR1 LNHDA and CDR2 SQIVND (reference sequence).

V and J are TRBV5-4 and TRBJ2-2; 7 bases are shared with TRBD1. The trim removed 4 bases at V and 6 bases at J, leaving 15 bases unmatched. The CDR3 runs 17 residues. Germline lookup yields CDR1 SGHNT and CDR2 YYREEE (reference sequence). The CDR3, as DNA: TGTGCCAGCAGCCAACCAGAAGTTACAGGGGCCGCCGGGGAGCTGTTTTTT. Protein sequence: CASSQPEVTGAAGELFF.

V gene TRBV13 combines with J gene TRBJ2-5; tentatively, D is TRBD1 (6 bases). Germline V lookup: CDR1 PRHDT, CDR2 FYEKMQ (reference sequence). V lost 5 bases, J lost 2 bases, and 9 bases lay in between. There are 13 residues in the CDR3. Written as DNA, the CDR3 is TGTGCCAGCAGCCCCGGGACACAAGAGACCCAGTACTTC. Residues: CASSPGTQETQYF. Complete variable domain (other parts from reference TRBV13 and TRBJ2-5): AAGVIQSPRHLIKEKRETATLKCYPIPRHDTVYWYQQGPGQDPQFLISFYEKMQSDKGSIPDRFSAQQFSDYHSELNMSSLELGDSALYFCASSPGTQETQYFGPGTRLLVL.

This chain joins TRBV29-1 and TRBJ1-2; no reliable D call. Per the germline V gene, CDR1 is SQVTM and CDR2 is ANQGSEA. V gave up 7 bases and J gave up 4 bases, with 13 bases separating them. This CDR3 region has 12 residues. The CDR3 DNA reads TGCAGCGCAGCAGAGGGTTCCTATGGCTACACCTTC. Encoded protein: CSAAEGSYGYTF.

The rearrangement links TRBV28 to TRBJ2-1, with D unresolved. V was pared by 6 bases and J by 7 bases, with 13 bases between. CDR1 is MDHEN, CDR2 SYDVKM, per germline. The CDR3 spans 13 residues. CDR3 in amino acids: CASSLAVWNEQFF. CDR3 coding DNA: TGTGCCAGCAGCCTTGCCGTCTGGAATGAGCAGTTCTTC.

The chain is built from TRBV10-3 and TRBJ2-5; 8 bases line up with TRBD1. Germline CDR1 reads ENHRY; CDR2 reads SYGVKD. V lost 11 bases, J lost 3 bases, and 11 bases stayed unmatched. The CDR3 is 14 residues long. This chain's CDR3 is CASRDRGMEETQYF. The CDR3 region has the DNA TGTGCCTCACGCGACAGGGGAATGGAAGAGACCCAGTACTTC.

The V call is TRBV21-1, the J call TRBJ2-7. TRBV21-1 is termed a pseudogene. This CDR3 comprises 13 residues. The CDR3 loop is CASSNKRIYEQYF. The CDR3 DNA is TGTGCCAGCAGCAATAAACGTATCTACGAGCAGTACTTC.

The chain links TRBV27 to TRBJ1-2, with D possibly being TRBD1 (6 bases). The CDR3 is 15 amino acids. The V end was cut by 0 bases, the J end by 2 bases, with 10 bases between. Germline CDR1 reads MNHEY; CDR2 reads SMNVEV (reference sequence). CDR3 bases: TGTGCCAGCAGTTTATCGATTCAGGGGAACTATGGCTACACCTTC. It is translated as CASSLSIQGNYGYTF.

This rearrangement joins TRBV6-1 to TRBJ2-7; TRBD2 matches 7 bases. CDR3 length equals 17 residues. V shed 3 bases, J shed 0 bases, and the junction held 11 bases outside the gene matches. Germline lookup yields CDR1 MNHNS and CDR2 SASEGT. This chain's CDR3 is CASSEDFGGRFSYEQYF. The CDR3 region has the DNA TGTGCCAGCAGTGAGGATTTTGGCGGGAGATTCTCCTACGAGCAGTACTTC.

This clone was detected a few times. The chain recombines TRBV10-1 with TRBJ1-2; D is uncertain. The CDR3 runs to 14 residues. CDR1 and CDR2 (germline): WNHNN, SYGVQD (reference sequence). V gave up 0 bases and J gave up 4 bases, with 9 bases separating them. As DNA, the CDR3 is TGCGCCAGCAGTGAGTCAGCATGGGGCTATGGCTACACCTTC. Its protein is CASSESAWGYGYTF.

This clone is a singleton in its sample. The gene calls are TRBV7-3 and TRBJ1-5; D is ambiguous. The V gene lost 1 base and the J gene lost 2 bases, with 12 bases spanning the gap. Germline V gene data show CDR1 as SGHTA and CDR2 as FQGTGA. The CDR3 is made up of 16 amino acids. As DNA, the CDR3 is TGTGCCAGCAGCTTAAGCAGGTATGGCGGCAATCAGCCCCAGCATTTT. As protein: CASSLSRYGGNQPQHF.

The V and J genes are TRBV19 and TRBJ2-1, with D hard to call. The CDR3 sequence is 17 residues long. Looked up from germline, CDR1 is LNHDA and CDR2 is SQIVND (reference sequence). Trimming left V 0 bases short and J 0 bases short, with 12 bases between. The CDR3 DNA is TGTGCCAGTAGTATAGATATGTCCAGAGCCTCCTACAATGAGCAGTTCTTC. This sequence encodes CASSIDMSRASYNEQFF.

The chain links TRBV11-2 to TRBJ2-5, with D unresolved. Trimming shortened V by 0 bases and J by 3 bases, and 8 bases separated the two germline ends. The CDR3 totals 14 residues. Germline lookup yields CDR1 SGHAT and CDR2 FQNNGV. CDR3 protein: CASSLEHAEETQYF. DNA for the CDR3: TGTGCCAGCAGCTTAGAGCATGCGGAAGAGACCCAGTACTTC.